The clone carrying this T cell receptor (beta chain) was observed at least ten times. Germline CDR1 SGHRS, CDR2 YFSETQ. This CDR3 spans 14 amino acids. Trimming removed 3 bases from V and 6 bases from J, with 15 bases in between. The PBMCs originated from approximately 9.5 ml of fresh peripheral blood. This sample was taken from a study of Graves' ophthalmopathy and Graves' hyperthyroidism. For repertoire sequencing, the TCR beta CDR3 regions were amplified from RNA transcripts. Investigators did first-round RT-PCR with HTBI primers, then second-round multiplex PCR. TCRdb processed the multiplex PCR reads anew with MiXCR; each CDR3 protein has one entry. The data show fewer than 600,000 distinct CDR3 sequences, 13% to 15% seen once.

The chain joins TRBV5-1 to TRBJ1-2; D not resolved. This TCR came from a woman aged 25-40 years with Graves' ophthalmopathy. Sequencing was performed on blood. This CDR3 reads CASSYSGEWDGYTF. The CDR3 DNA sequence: TGCGCCAGCAGCTACAGTGGGGAATGGGATGGCTACACCTTC.